Following are 23 T cell receptor beta chains from one sample sequenced in a study of identical twins. MiXCR, applied by TCRdb to the 5' RACE reads, yields one record per CDR3 protein. The sample shows about 1.7 million distinct CDR3 sequences, under 35% of them seen only once. The sequenced material came from cord blood. The receptors shown here come from a newborn girl in good health.

In this sample, this clonotype turned up a few times. J is TRBJ2-1 and V is TRBV12-3 or TRBV12-4; 8 bases are a match to TRBD1. The CDR3 length is 12 residues. The V gene end was trimmed by 5 bases and the J gene end by 10 bases; junction bases not matched to a gene: 4. CDR3 sequence: CASSIRDREQFF. CDR3 sequence (DNA): TGTGCCAGCAGTATTCGGGACAGGGAGCAGTTCTTC.

The sample holds many counts of this clonotype. The chain combines TRBV13 with TRBJ2-7; 9 bases match TRBD2. The V gene's germline CDR1 is PRHDT and CDR2 FYEKMQ (reference sequence). V lost 5 bases, J lost 4 bases, and 9 bases stayed unmatched. CDR3 length: 15 amino acids. Here the CDR3 DNA reads TGTGCCAGCAGCCTGCCCGGTAGCGGGGGTTACGAGCAGTACTTC. It encodes CASSLPGSGGYEQYF.

V gene TRBV3-1 combines with J gene TRBJ2-3; D unresolved. The ends were cut back, 4 bases at V and 1 base at J, with 15 bases in the middle. The V gene's germline CDR1 is LGHDT and CDR2 YNNKEL (reference sequence). This CDR3 has 16 residues. CDR3 protein: CASSLTQLRGTDTQYF. CDR3 nucleotide sequence: TGTGCCAGCAGCCTCACCCAGTTAAGGGGCACAGATACGCAGTATTTT.

CDR3 loop: CASNGPKYEQYF. CDR3 nucleotides: TGCGCCAGCAACGGACCCAAGTACGAGCAGTACTTC. The chain joins TRBV5-1 to TRBJ2-7; no clear D gene. Trimming pared 6 bases from V and 4 bases from J, leaving 11 bases between. The germline V gene encodes CDR1 SGHRS and CDR2 YFSETQ. The length of the CDR3 is 12 residues.

At least ten counts were recorded for this clonotype. This chain links TRBV10-3 with TRBJ2-3; the match to TRBD2 covers 7 bases. J gave up 0 bases and V 2 bases, and 11 bases lay outside the gene matches. Looked up from germline, CDR1 is ENHRY and CDR2 is SYGVKD. The CDR3 has 18 amino acids. The CDR3 is CAISEERRTSESTDTQYF. In DNA, the CDR3 is TGTGCCATCAGTGAGGAGCGGCGAACTAGCGAAAGCACAGATACGCAGTATTTT.

The chain carries TRBV27 and TRBJ2-3, with D unresolved. CDR3 length equals 14 residues. Germline-derived CDR1 and CDR2 are MNHEY and SMNVEV (reference sequence). Between the trimmed V and J ends, which lost 1 base and 5 bases, there was a span of 10 bases. The CDR3 region is CASSLWLKKDTQYF. CDR3 coding DNA: TGTGCCAGCAGTTTATGGTTGAAGAAAGATACGCAGTATTTT.

The V call is TRBV7-2, the J call TRBJ2-3, with D uncertain. V was cut by 5 bases and J by 2 bases, with 11 bases left in between. The V gene's germline CDR1 is SGHTA and CDR2 FQGNSA. This CDR3 comprises 14 residues. The CDR3 bases are TGTGCCAGCAGCCGAACAAGAAACACAGATACGCAGTATTTT. Residues: CASSRTRNTDTQYF.

V gene TRBV20-1 combines with J gene TRBJ2-1; D call uncertain. The CDR3 loop spans 13 amino acids. In germline, CDR1 is DFQATT, CDR2 SNEGSKA (reference sequence). V was clipped by 0 bases and J by 10 bases, with 13 bases between them. The CDR3 DNA follows: TGCAGTGCTAGAGATGCCAAGGGCTACGAGCAGTTCTTC. This sequence encodes CSARDAKGYEQFF.

This chain connects TRBV11-1 to TRBJ1-6; D may be TRBD1 (6 bases). Trimming left V 0 bases short and J 8 bases short, with 14 bases between. The CDR3 is 16 amino acids. Germline loops: CDR1 SGHAT, CDR2 FQDESV (reference sequence). CDR3 DNA: TGTGCCAGCAGCTTAGCGTCGGCAGGGGTACATTCACCCCTCCACTTT. As protein: CASSLASAGVHSPLHF.

This clonotype was seen only a few times. V is TRBV28 and J is TRBJ1-4; D call uncertain. With 6 bases removed from V and 0 bases from J, the gap between germline ends came to 5 bases. CDR1 and CDR2 (germline): MDHEN, SYDVKM. This CDR3 has 13 residues. In nucleotides, the CDR3 is TGTGCCAGCAGAGTGACAACTAATGAAAAACTGTTTTTT. It is translated as CASRVTTNEKLFF.

V gene TRBV10-3 combines with J gene TRBJ2-3, with D tentatively TRBD1 (5 bases). Per germline, CDR1 ENHRY and CDR2 SYGVKD. The V end lost 5 bases, the J end lost 2 bases, and 14 bases lay between the germline ends. The CDR3 extends over 15 amino acids. The CDR3 nucleotides read TGTGCCATCAGTTTAGGCAGGGCGGCCACAGATACGCAGTATTTT. Translating gives CAISLGRAATDTQYF.

V usage is TRBV20-1 and J usage is TRBJ2-5; a weak D match, TRBD1 (5 bases). Germline V lookup: CDR1 DFQATT, CDR2 SNEGSKA (reference sequence). Between the trimmed V and J ends, which lost 6 bases and 9 bases, there was a span of 14 bases. The CDR3 loop spans 11 amino acids. CDR3 in amino acids: CSAKDRLAQYF. The CDR3 nucleotides read TGCAGTGCCAAAGACAGATTGGCCCAGTACTTC.

This chain joins TRBV9 and TRBJ1-2, with 9 nucleotides matching TRBD1. Trimming at V came to 6 bases and at J to 0 bases, leaving 0 bases not matched to a gene. The CDR3 is made up of 13 amino acids. Germline-derived CDR1 and CDR2 are SGDLS and YYNGEE. The CDR3 DNA sequence: TGTGCCAGCAACAGGGGGCCTAACTATGGCTACACCTTC. Encoded protein: CASNRGPNYGYTF.

The DNA for the CDR3 is TGTGCCAGCAGTTTCCGACTAGCGGGGGACGCAGATACGCAGTATTTT. This codes for CASSFRLAGDADTQYF. The chain has TRBV27 and TRBJ2-3; 12 positions match TRBD2. The CDR3 totals 16 residues. CDR1 and CDR2 (germline): MNHEY, SMNVEV (reference sequence). The J segment lost 4 bases and the V segment lost 3 bases, leaving 5 bases of the junction unmatched.

This clonotype was counted a few times. The chain carries TRBV24-1 and TRBJ2-3, with 12 bases that match TRBD1. J lost 5 bases, V lost 4 bases, and 6 bases had no gene match. CDR1 KGHDR and CDR2 SFDVKD come from the germline V gene. There are 16 residues in the CDR3. The CDR3 DNA follows: TGTGCCACCAGTGACCGTGGGACAGGGGGCAGAGATACGCAGTATTTT. This translates into CATSDRGTGGRDTQYF.

The chain uses TRBV10-3 and TRBJ2-7; 12 bases map to TRBD2. CDR1 and CDR2 from the germline V gene are ENHRY and SYGVKD. Losses at the gene ends were 10 bases for V and 3 bases for J; bases not matched to a gene: 25. The CDR3 contains 20 residues. Here the CDR3 DNA reads TGTGCCACTAGGAAACAGGGGGCCTTTCCTTGGACTAGCGGGAACTACGAGCAGTACTTC. Its protein is CATRKQGAFPWTSGNYEQYF.

The chain carries TRBV7-2 and TRBJ2-4; D is perhaps TRBD2 (5 bases). The J call may be in error: the DNA end matches TRBJ2-7 better. The CDR3 has 15 residues. Germline V gives CDR1 SGHTA, CDR2 FQGNSA. The CDR3 loop reads CASSLEPILGYEQYF. In nucleotides, the CDR3 is TGTGCCAGCAGCTTAGAACCCATACTAGGCTACGAGCAGTACTTC.

This clonotype was seen a few times. V and J are TRBV7-2 and TRBJ2-5; TRBD1 agrees at 7 bases. The V segment lost 1 base and the J segment 4 bases; nucleotides outside the gene matches: 3. The CDR3 runs to 14 residues. The germline gives CDR1 SGHTA, CDR2 FQGNSA. The CDR3 region has the DNA TGTGCCAGCAGCTTAGAAACAGGGGCAGAGACCCAGTACTTC. This gives the protein CASSLETGAETQYF.

This clonotype was picked up a small number of times. The gene calls are TRBV3-1 and TRBJ2-5, with TRBD2 matching over 7 bases. The CDR3 has 16 residues. With V trimmed by 5 bases and J by 2 bases, 11 bases remained unmatched. CDR1 and CDR2 from the germline V gene are LGHDT and YNNKEL (reference sequence). The CDR3 nucleotides read TGTGCCAGCAGCTCTATGCTACTAGCGCGGCAAGAGACCCAGTACTTC. Amino acid sequence: CASSSMLLARQETQYF.

This clonotype appeared a few times. This chain uses TRBV20-1 with TRBJ2-7, with 8 bases matching TRBD2. CDR1 is DFQATT, CDR2 SNEGSKA, per germline (reference sequence). The CDR3 runs 12 residues. Trimming removed 3 bases from V and 7 bases from J; junction bases left unmatched: 5. CDR3 coding DNA: TGCAGTGCTAGCCTTAGACTAGCGGAGCAGTACTTC. It specifies CSASLRLAEQYF.

The genes are TRBV6-6 and TRBJ1-2; D is possibly TRBD1 (5 bases). There are 13 residues in the CDR3. CDR1 and CDR2 (germline): MNHNY, SVGAGI (reference sequence). V was pared by 6 bases and J by 1 base, with 9 bases between. The CDR3 spells CASRLTDNYGYTF. DNA for the CDR3: TGTGCCAGCAGACTGACAGATAACTATGGCTACACCTTC.

The chain employs TRBV6-6 and TRBJ2-7; either TRBD1 or TRBD2 may supply D (5 bases each). CDR3 length: 15 residues. From germline, CDR1 is MNHNY and CDR2 SVGAGI (reference sequence). Trimming took 4 bases from V and 4 from J, leaving 17 bases between them. The CDR3 DNA reads as TGTGCCAGCAGTTGCAGAGGGGAGTTTCGGTACGAGCAGTACTTC. Its protein is CASSCRGEFRYEQYF.

J is TRBJ1-1 and V is TRBV12-3 or TRBV12-4; 8 positions match TRBD1. The CDR3 length is 13 residues. V lost 6 bases, J lost 10 bases, and 10 bases stayed unmatched. The CDR3 loop reads CASSLAYRGRAFF. In DNA, the CDR3 is TGTGCCAGCAGCCTTGCCTACAGGGGGAGAGCTTTCTTT.